This TCR beta chain was recovered during a study of tumor T cells in aggressive B-cell lymphoma. In its sample, this clone was seen once. The protocol was immunoSEQ multiplex PCR, while the TCRdb copy is restricted to in-frame clones and leaves out a portion. The top ten clones hold about a sixth of a sample with 3,000 or so clones, 65% to 90% of them seen once. This CDR3 contains 13 residues. Per germline, CDR1 SGHTA and CDR2 FQGNSA. Deletions cut 5 bases from V and 4 bases from J, with 11 bases between. The sequenced material came from tumor tissue. This receptor was obtained from an adult with diffuse large B cell lymphoma. The chain is built from TRBV7-2 and TRBJ2-5; no clear D. The CDR3 sequence is CASSAPPGETQYF. DNA of the CDR3: TGTGCCAGCAGCGCCCCCCCGGGAGAGACCCAGTACTTC.